Listed here are 23 T cell receptor beta chains from one sample, sequenced in a study of blood T cell repertoires in COVID-19. Only in-frame clones appear in the TCRdb table, and some are missing; sequencing was by immunoSEQ multiplex PCR. The sample has a few hundred thousand clones, 70% to 90% seen once; the top ten hold 3% to 4%. The sequencing input was PBMCs or T cells enriched from blood (not recorded which). The receptors were sampled from a woman in her 40s with acute COVID-19.

The rearrangement uses TRBV5-1 and TRBJ1-5; TRBD1 might be the D (5 bases). Trimming cost V 4 bases and J 3 bases, with 11 bases left between them. From germline, CDR1 is SGHRS and CDR2 YFSETQ. The CDR3 covers 14 residues. In DNA form, the CDR3 reads TGCGCCAGCAGCCCGGGGGGGTCCAATCAGCCCCAGCATTTT. This translates into CASSPGGSNQPQHF.

This clone was detected only once. The genes are TRBV6-2 or TRBV6-3 and TRBJ2-5; 14 bases agree with TRBD2. The germline CDR1 and CDR2 sequences are MNHEY and SVGEGT. This CDR3 comprises 18 residues. The V segment lost 2 bases and the J segment 4 bases; nucleotides outside the gene matches: 9. Here the CDR3 DNA reads TGTGCCAGCAGTTACATTAGACTAGCGGGAGGGCGAGGAGAGACCCAGTACTTC. As protein: CASSYIRLAGGRGETQYF.

The chain links TRBV9 to TRBJ2-2; D might be TRBD2 (5 bases). This CDR3 is 13 amino acids long. CDR1 and CDR2 (germline): SGDLS, YYNGEE. Between the trimmed V and J ends, which lost 2 bases and 5 bases, there was a span of 7 bases. The CDR3 coding sequence is TGTGCCAGCAGCGTCCCGGGGACCGGGGAGCTGTTTTTT. It encodes CASSVPGTGELFF.

This chain uses TRBV28 with TRBJ1-1; 11 nucleotides align to TRBD1. V shed 6 bases and J 4 bases; nucleotides not matched to a gene: 4. Germline V gives CDR1 MDHEN, CDR2 SYDVKM. The CDR3 is 14 residues long. CDR3 protein: CASRAGTGGTEAFF. The CDR3 DNA reads as TGTGCCAGCAGGGCCGGGACAGGGGGCACTGAAGCTTTCTTT.

This sequence joins TRBV28 and TRBJ1-3; 7 nucleotides line up with TRBD1. This CDR3 has 13 amino acids. The ends lost 10 bases at V and 1 base at J; junction bases unmatched: 4. The germline CDR1 and CDR2 sequences are MDHEN and SYDVKM. CDR3 DNA sequence: TGTGCCACCGTACAGGGGTCTGGAAACACCATATATTTT. It translates to CATVQGSGNTIYF.

J is TRBJ2-3 and V is TRBV11-2; D unresolved. The CDR3 is made up of 14 amino acids. V lost 1 base and J 2 bases, leaving 7 bases between the germline ends. CDR1 and CDR2 (germline): SGHAT, FQNNGV. DNA of the CDR3: TGTGCCAGCAGCTTAGTTATGGCCACAGATACGCAGTATTTT. It specifies CASSLVMATDTQYF.

The CDR3 reads CASSKTGGGTEAFF. CDR3 DNA: TGTGCCAGCAGCAAGACAGGGGGAGGCACTGAAGCTTTCTTT. The V and J genes are TRBV5-6 and TRBJ1-1, with 9 bases aligning to TRBD1. The CDR3 has 14 amino acids. Germline assignment: CDR1 SGHDT and CDR2 YYEEEE. After removal of 4 bases from V and 4 bases from J, the junction contained 5 bases not matched to a gene.

The V call is TRBV7-3, the J call TRBJ2-3; D possibly corresponds to TRBD1 (6 bases). The CDR3 is made up of 13 amino acids. Germline V gives CDR1 SGHTA, CDR2 FQGTGA. Trimming pared 5 bases from V and 5 bases from J, leaving 11 bases between. This CDR3 is CASSPSRGDTQYF. The CDR3 region has the DNA TGTGCCAGCAGCCCCTCCAGGGGAGATACGCAGTATTTT.

V usage is TRBV3-1 (or the pseudogene TRBV3-2) and J usage is TRBJ2-2, with 16 bases lining up with TRBD2. The CDR3 is 19 amino acids. Germline CDR1 is LGHDT and CDR2 is YNNKEL (reference sequence). V shed 1 base and J 2 bases; nucleotides not matched to a gene: 4. This chain's CDR3 is CASSQVGTSGRANTGELFF. As DNA, the CDR3 is TGTGCCAGCAGCCAAGTCGGGACTAGCGGGAGGGCAAACACCGGGGAGCTGTTTTTT.

The genes are TRBV9 and TRBJ2-7; 7 bases are shared with TRBD1. The V gene end was trimmed by 3 bases and the J gene end by 5 bases; junction bases not matched to a gene: 8. The CDR3 sequence is 14 residues long. CDR1 is SGDLS, CDR2 YYNGEE, per germline. In DNA form, the CDR3 reads TGTGCCAGCAGCGAGGGGGCTCCCTACGACGAGCAGTACTTC. It specifies CASSEGAPYDEQYF.

This clone was seen once. CDR3 in amino acids: CASSQTGGAGANVLTF. The CDR3 DNA sequence: TGTGCCAGCAGCCAGACAGGGGGCGCTGGGGCCAACGTCCTGACTTTC. The chain has TRBV6-2 or TRBV6-3 and TRBJ2-6; 10 nucleotides match TRBD1. Germline CDR1 is MNHEY and CDR2 is SVGEGT. Trimming cost V 6 bases and J 2 bases; bases outside gene matches: 4. The CDR3 extends over 16 amino acids.

Here the CDR3 DNA reads TGTGCCAGCAGTTTGACAGGGTCTCGTGGCTACACCTTC. Its translation is CASSLTGSRGYTF. J is TRBJ1-2 and V is TRBV28, with 7 bases matching TRBD1. Germline V CDR1 and CDR2: MDHEN, SYDVKM. This CDR3 is 13 amino acids long. V dropped 3 bases and J dropped 7; count of bases not matched to a gene: 5.

The chain has TRBV6-9 and TRBJ2-5; D is perhaps TRBD2 (6 bases). The CDR3 runs 15 residues. Trimming removed 3 bases at V and 2 bases at J, with 13 bases between. The germline V gene encodes CDR1 MNHGY and CDR2 SVAAGI. CDR3 residues: CASSYLRLGQETQYF. The CDR3 DNA reads as TGTGCCAGCAGTTACCTCCGACTAGGGCAAGAGACCCAGTACTTC.

The chain combines TRBV11-3 with TRBJ2-7; D is unclear. The CDR3 loop spans 11 amino acids. V lost 4 bases and J lost 7, with 8 bases in between. Germline CDR1 is SGHNT and CDR2 is YENEEA. DNA for the CDR3: TGTGCCAGCAGCTCGCTAGAAGAGCAGTACTTC. The encoded protein is CASSSLEEQYF.

The chain combines TRBV3-1 (or the pseudogene TRBV3-2) with TRBJ2-3; 8 positions match TRBD2. CDR1 is LGHDT and CDR2 is YNNKEL in the germline V gene (reference sequence). V lost 4 bases to trimming and J lost 5 bases; unmatched junction nucleotides: 5. This CDR3 has 14 amino acids. The CDR3 nucleotides read TGTGCCAGCAGCCCCCGGCTAGCGGGAGATACGCAGTATTTT. Protein: CASSPRLAGDTQYF.

Points on this clone: This may stem from a read error, because a much larger clone lies one nucleotide away. This rearrangement joins TRBV7-3 to TRBJ2-1, with TRBD1 as a possible D gene (6 bases). Per germline, CDR1 SGHTA and CDR2 FQGTGA. Deletions cut 5 bases from V and 7 bases from J, with 6 bases between. The CDR3 has 11 residues. The CDR3 loop reads CASSQGNEQFF. The CDR3 nucleotides are TGTGCCAGCAGCCAGGGGAATGAGCAGTTCTTC.

The chain recombines TRBV28 with TRBJ1-5; D possibly corresponds to TRBD1 (5 bases). With 2 bases removed from V and 5 bases from J, the gap between germline ends came to 10 bases. This CDR3 region has 14 residues. CDR1 and CDR2 (germline): MDHEN, SYDVKM. The DNA of the CDR3 is TGTGCCAGCAGTTTAGTTGGGGCCCATCAGCCCCAGCATTTT. Its translation is CASSLVGAHQPQHF.

The gene calls are TRBV28 and TRBJ1-2, with D possibly TRBD1 on 5 matching bases. CDR1 and CDR2 from the germline V gene are MDHEN and SYDVKM. The CDR3 totals 12 residues. V was clipped by 4 bases and J by 8 bases, with 11 bases between them. The CDR3 reads CASSYLAGGYTF. In DNA, the CDR3 is TGTGCCAGCAGTTATCTGGCAGGGGGCTACACCTTC.

This clone has only one observation. The chain has TRBV4-3 and TRBJ2-1; tentative D call: TRBD2 (6 bases). Germline loops: CDR1 LGHNA, CDR2 YSLEER. Trimming shortened V by 6 bases and J by 2 bases, and 14 bases separated the two germline ends. The CDR3 consists of 15 residues. CDR3 amino acids: CASSRTRGTYNEQFF. As DNA, the CDR3 is TGCGCCAGCAGTCGGACCCGGGGGACCTACAATGAGCAGTTCTTC.

The genes are TRBV19 and TRBJ2-7; no clear D. Germline CDR1 LNHDA, CDR2 SQIVND (reference sequence). V lost 5 bases and J 1 base, leaving 15 bases between the germline ends. The CDR3 sequence is 15 residues long. The CDR3 region has the DNA TGTGCCAGTAGTGCCAACACAGTGGGTTCCTACGAGCAGTACTTC. Encoded protein: CASSANTVGSYEQYF.

The chain is built from TRBV7-3 and TRBJ2-2, with 8 bases identical to TRBD1. Germline values: CDR1 SGHTA, CDR2 FQGTGA. The V segment lost 4 bases and the J segment 7 bases; nucleotides outside the gene matches: 5. This CDR3 is 14 amino acids long. CDR3 protein: CASSSRQGIGELFF. DNA of the CDR3: TGTGCCAGCAGCTCCCGACAGGGGATCGGGGAGCTGTTTTTT. The complete variable domain, with remaining parts taken from reference TRBV7-3 and TRBJ2-2, reads GAGVSQTPSNKVTEKGKYVELRCDPISGHTALYWYRQSLGQGPEFLIYFQGTGAADDSGLPNDRFFAVRPEGSVSTLKIQRTERGDSAVYLCASSSRQGIGELFFGEGSRLTVL.

CDR3 coding DNA: TGTGCCAGCAGCCAAGATCCAATAACAGAGCAGTTCTTC. Encoded protein: CASSQDPITEQFF. V and J are TRBV14 and TRBJ2-1, with no clear D. Germline CDR1 and CDR2: SGHDN and FVKESK. This CDR3 is 13 amino acids long. Trimming pared 0 bases from V and 10 bases from J, leaving 10 bases between.

This sequence joins TRBV11-2 and TRBJ2-1; D gene uncertain. The V gene's germline CDR1 is SGHAT and CDR2 FQNNGV. This CDR3 spans 13 amino acids. Trimming cost V 5 bases and J 6 bases, with 11 bases left between them. CDR3 protein: CASSPQRTNEQFF. The CDR3 DNA follows: TGTGCCAGCAGCCCACAGAGAACCAATGAGCAGTTCTTC. The full variable domain, rest sourced from reference TRBV11-2 and TRBJ2-1, is EAGVAQSPRYKIIEKRQSVAFWCNPISGHATLYWYQQILGQGPKLLIQFQNNGVVDDSQLPKDRFSAERLKGVDSTLKIQPAKLEDSAVYLCASSPQRTNEQFFGPGTRLTVL.